Listed below are T cell receptor beta chains from one sample, sequenced in a study of T-cell reconstitution after alpha-beta-depleted transplantation in children. TCRdb fed the PCR reads into MiXCR, producing one record per CDR3 protein. The sample lists approximately 250,000 distinct CDR3 sequences; 7.5% to 10% were seen once. The source material was PBMCs from the stem cell graft donor, sampled from the stem cell graft. Receptors were obtained from a human donor who donated a stem cell graft to a child with SCID. Both conserved end residues are part of each CDR3. The order of the fields is V gene, D gene, J gene, clone size, CDR3 protein, CDR3 DNA. A D gene is named only where the DNA matches it firmly. Clone size is stated in some rows and not others, as once, few, many or a class when expanded.

V gene: TRBV9; D gene: .; J gene: TRBJ1-3; clone size: few; CDR3 protein: CASSPTTSGNTIYF; CDR3 DNA: TGTGCCAGCAGCCCCACGACCTCTGGAAACACCATATATTTT
V gene: TRBV7-7; D gene: TRBD2; J gene: TRBJ2-1; clone size: many; CDR3 protein: CASSQGLAAYNEQFF; CDR3 DNA: TGTGCCAGCAGCCAGGGACTAGCAGCCTACAATGAGCAGTTCTTC
V gene: TRBV28; D gene: TRBD1; J gene: TRBJ1-4; clone size: many; CDR3 protein: CASSYVAGGEKLFF; CDR3 DNA: TGTGCCAGCAGTTACGTGGCAGGGGGTGAAAAACTGTTTTTT
V gene: TRBV19; D gene: TRBD1; J gene: TRBJ1-1; clone size: few; CDR3 protein: CASISGGWRDTEAFF; CDR3 DNA: TGTGCCAGTATCTCAGGGGGCTGGAGGGACACTGAAGCTTTCTTT
V gene: TRBV7-9; D gene: TRBD1; J gene: TRBJ1-4; clone size: many; CDR3 protein: CASSPAPGQEINEKLFF; CDR3 DNA: TGTGCCAGCAGCCCTGCCCCGGGACAGGAGATTAATGAAAAACTGTTTTTT
V gene: TRBV11-2; D gene: .; J gene: TRBJ2-1; clone size: many; CDR3 protein: CASSRNILNEQFF; CDR3 DNA: TGTGCCAGCAGCCGGAACATCTTAAATGAGCAGTTCTTC
V gene: TRBV20-1; D gene: .; J gene: TRBJ1-5; clone size: many; CDR3 protein: CSALDLEWGSSQPQHF; CDR3 DNA: TGCAGTGCCCTGGACCTCGAGTGGGGTTCTAGTCAGCCCCAGCATTTT
V gene: TRBV20-1; D gene: .; J gene: TRBJ2-4; clone size: many; CDR3 protein: CSAIRVAKNIQYF; CDR3 DNA: TGCAGTGCTATTCGGGTAGCCAAAAACATTCAGTACTTC
V gene: TRBV6-1; D gene: .; J gene: TRBJ2-3; clone size: many; CDR3 protein: CPRKGRGPDTQYF; CDR3 DNA: TGTCCCCGAAAGGGGAGGGGGCCGGATACGCAGTATTTT
V gene: TRBV12-3/TRBV12-4; D gene: .; J gene: TRBJ1-2; clone size: many; CDR3 protein: CASSPDRGPGYTF; CDR3 DNA: TGTGCCAGCAGCCCGGACAGAGGGCCTGGCTACACCTTC
V gene: TRBV7-9; D gene: .; J gene: TRBJ1-1; clone size: many; CDR3 protein: CASSLERVNTEAFF; CDR3 DNA: TGTGCCAGCAGCTTAGAGAGGGTGAACACTGAAGCTTTCTTT
V gene: TRBV12-3/TRBV12-4; D gene: TRBD2; J gene: TRBJ2-5; clone size: many; CDR3 protein: CASSLKRGGQETQYF; CDR3 DNA: TGTGCCAGCAGCTTGAAGCGGGGGGGCCAGGAGACCCAGTACTTC
V gene: TRBV18; D gene: .; J gene: TRBJ2-7; clone size: few; CDR3 protein: CASSPPGALEQYF; CDR3 DNA: TGTGCCAGCTCACCACCAGGAGCCCTCGAGCAGTACTTC
V gene: TRBV6-1; D gene: TRBD1; J gene: TRBJ2-3; clone size: many; CDR3 protein: CASSGQGAQYF; CDR3 DNA: TGTGCCAGCAGCGGACAGGGCGCGCAGTATTTT
V gene: TRBV28; D gene: .; J gene: TRBJ2-2; clone size: many; CDR3 protein: CASSLWGVRPTGELFF; CDR3 DNA: TGTGCCAGCAGTTTATGGGGGGTACGCCCCACCGGGGAGCTGTTTTTT
V gene: TRBV6-5; D gene: TRBD2; J gene: TRBJ2-3; clone size: many; CDR3 protein: CASSYGGLAGASSTDTQYF; CDR3 DNA: TGTGCCAGCAGTTACGGGGGACTAGCGGGGGCGTCTAGCACAGATACGCAGTATTTT
V gene: TRBV7-9; D gene: .; J gene: TRBJ1-6; clone size: many; CDR3 protein: CASSPYRTDSVSPLHF; CDR3 DNA: TGTGCCAGCAGCCCCTACAGGACAGATTCTGTATCACCCCTCCACTTT
V gene: TRBV20-1; D gene: TRBD2; J gene: TRBJ2-3; clone size: many; CDR3 protein: CSARSLAGGHTDTQYF; CDR3 DNA: TGCAGTGCTAGATCCCTAGCGGGGGGCCACACAGATACGCAGTATTTT
V gene: TRBV7-8; D gene: .; J gene: TRBJ2-5; clone size: many; CDR3 protein: CASSPTRTQETQYF; CDR3 DNA: TGTGCCAGCAGCCCCACTAGAACCCAAGAGACCCAGTACTTC
V gene: TRBV6-1; D gene: TRBD1; J gene: TRBJ1-4; clone size: once; CDR3 protein: CASKPDRVVNEKLFF; CDR3 DNA: TGTGCCAGCAAACCCGACAGGGTTGTTAATGAAAAACTGTTTTTT
V gene: TRBV5-1; D gene: .; J gene: TRBJ2-3; clone size: many; CDR3 protein: CACSAGSTDTQYF; CDR3 DNA: TGCGCCTGTTCCGCCGGGAGCACAGATACGCAGTATTTT
V gene: TRBV20-1; D gene: .; J gene: TRBJ2-7; clone size: many; CDR3 protein: CSARPPGTPYEQYF; CDR3 DNA: TGCAGTGCTAGACCCCCCGGGACCCCCTACGAGCAGTACTTC
V gene: TRBV16; D gene: .; J gene: TRBJ1-1; clone size: few; CDR3 protein: CASSQLPQGTTEAFF; CDR3 DNA: TGTGCCAGCAGCCAATTACCTCAGGGTACTACTGAAGCTTTCTTT
V gene: TRBV12-3/TRBV12-4; D gene: .; J gene: TRBJ1-6; clone size: many; CDR3 protein: CASSLQGVQSPLHF; CDR3 DNA: TGTGCCAGCAGTCTCCAGGGAGTTCAGTCACCCCTCCACTTT
V gene: TRBV21-1; D gene: .; J gene: TRBJ2-1; clone size: .; CDR3 protein: CASSKALWSGRGEPFF; CDR3 DNA: TGTGCCAGCAGCAAAGCCTTATGGTCAGGGCGCGGTGAGCCGTTCTTC
V gene: TRBV6-6; D gene: .; J gene: TRBJ1-5; clone size: many; CDR3 protein: CASSYSGGEPQHF; CDR3 DNA: TGTGCCAGCAGTTACTCGGGGGGGGAGCCCCAGCATTTT
V gene: TRBV7-8; D gene: .; J gene: TRBJ2-2; clone size: many; CDR3 protein: CASSQAAGELFF; CDR3 DNA: TGTGCCAGCAGCCAGGCGGCCGGGGAGCTGTTTTTT
V gene: TRBV5-1; D gene: .; J gene: TRBJ2-7; clone size: many; CDR3 protein: CASSFRVGIRDEQYF; CDR3 DNA: TGCGCCAGCAGCTTCCGTGTCGGGATAAGGGACGAGCAGTACTTC
V gene: TRBV12-3/TRBV12-4; D gene: TRBD1; J gene: TRBJ2-2; clone size: many; CDR3 protein: CASSLYRGLRTGELFF; CDR3 DNA: TGTGCCAGCAGTCTTTACAGGGGCCTGAGGACCGGGGAGCTGTTTTTT
V gene: TRBV5-1; D gene: TRBD1; J gene: TRBJ2-1; clone size: many; CDR3 protein: CASSLDRGHYNEQFF; CDR3 DNA: TGCGCCAGCAGCTTGGACAGGGGGCACTACAATGAGCAGTTCTTC
V gene: TRBV5-1; D gene: TRBD1; J gene: TRBJ1-2; clone size: few; CDR3 protein: CASSTLRGQGNGYTF; CDR3 DNA: TGCGCCAGCAGCACCCTACGGGGACAGGGCAATGGCTACACCTTC
V gene: TRBV6-5; D gene: .; J gene: TRBJ1-3; clone size: many; CDR3 protein: CASSYFGSGNTIYF; CDR3 DNA: TGTGCCAGCAGTTATTTTGGCTCTGGAAACACCATATATTTT
V gene: TRBV7-9; D gene: TRBD1; J gene: TRBJ2-3; clone size: many; CDR3 protein: CASSSSKTGASTDTQYF; CDR3 DNA: TGTGCCAGCAGCTCCAGTAAAACAGGGGCTAGCACAGATACGCAGTATTTT
V gene: TRBV5-1; D gene: .; J gene: TRBJ1-2; clone size: many; CDR3 protein: CASSLVDRSYGYTF; CDR3 DNA: TGCGCCAGCAGCTTGGTGGACAGATCCTATGGCTACACCTTC
V gene: TRBV20-1; D gene: .; J gene: TRBJ2-3; clone size: many; CDR3 protein: CSASSGASGTDTQYF; CDR3 DNA: TGCAGTGCTTCATCTGGAGCGTCTGGCACAGATACGCAGTATTTT
V gene: TRBV2; D gene: TRBD1; J gene: TRBJ2-7; clone size: many; CDR3 protein: CASSVQGDSYEQYF; CDR3 DNA: TGTGCCAGCAGCGTTCAGGGGGATAGCTACGAGCAGTACTTC
V gene: TRBV5-1; D gene: TRBD1; J gene: TRBJ2-1; clone size: .; CDR3 protein: CASSLVTGTAYNEQFF; CDR3 DNA: TGCGCCAGCAGCTTGGTAACCGGGACAGCCTACAATGAGCAGTTCTTC
V gene: TRBV11-2; D gene: .; J gene: TRBJ2-5; clone size: few; CDR3 protein: CASSLRRQRETQYF; CDR3 DNA: TGTGCCAGCAGCTTACGGAGGCAGAGGGAGACCCAGTACTTC
V gene: TRBV5-1; D gene: TRBD1; J gene: TRBJ1-3; clone size: many; CDR3 protein: CASSQEGARGNTIYF; CDR3 DNA: TGCGCCAGCAGCCAGGAGGGGGCTCGGGGAAACACCATATATTTT
V gene: TRBV5-1; D gene: .; J gene: TRBJ1-1; clone size: many; CDR3 protein: CASRTGTGNTEAFF; CDR3 DNA: TGCGCCAGCAGAACCGGGACGGGGAACACTGAAGCTTTCTTT
V gene: TRBV15; D gene: .; J gene: TRBJ1-6; clone size: many; CDR3 protein: CATSPRAASNSPLHF; CDR3 DNA: TGTGCCACCAGCCCCAGGGCCGCGTCCAATTCACCCCTCCACTTT
V gene: TRBV5-1; D gene: TRBD2; J gene: TRBJ2-3; clone size: many; CDR3 protein: CASSLAGLERTDTQYF; CDR3 DNA: TGCGCCAGCAGCTTGGCCGGACTAGAGCGCACAGATACGCAGTATTTT
V gene: TRBV5-5; D gene: .; J gene: TRBJ1-1; clone size: many; CDR3 protein: CASSAKNTEAFF; CDR3 DNA: TGTGCCAGCAGCGCCAAGAACACTGAAGCTTTCTTT
V gene: TRBV12-3/TRBV12-4; D gene: TRBD1; J gene: TRBJ2-3; clone size: many; CDR3 protein: CASTYTGTGNPDTQYF; CDR3 DNA: TGTGCCAGCACCTATACCGGGACAGGGAACCCAGATACGCAGTATTTT
V gene: TRBV2; D gene: .; J gene: TRBJ2-5; clone size: few; CDR3 protein: CASKREFQETQYF; CDR3 DNA: TGTGCCAGCAAAAGAGAGTTTCAAGAGACCCAGTACTTC
V gene: TRBV4-3; D gene: .; J gene: TRBJ1-1; clone size: many; CDR3 protein: CASSQDRQGPEAFF; CDR3 DNA: TGCGCCAGCAGCCAAGATCGGCAGGGGCCTGAAGCTTTCTTT
V gene: TRBV20-1; D gene: .; J gene: TRBJ2-2; clone size: many; CDR3 protein: CSARRATGELFF; CDR3 DNA: TGCAGTGCTAGAAGGGCCACCGGGGAGCTGTTTTTT
V gene: TRBV20-1; D gene: TRBD2; J gene: TRBJ2-3; clone size: many; CDR3 protein: CSATRLAGGRDTQYF; CDR3 DNA: TGCAGTGCGACTCGACTAGCGGGGGGACGGGATACGCAGTATTTT
V gene: TRBV3-1; D gene: TRBD2; J gene: TRBJ2-3; clone size: many; CDR3 protein: CASSHTSGGPSSTDTQYF; CDR3 DNA: TGTGCCAGCAGCCACACTAGCGGGGGGCCTTCTAGCACAGATACGCAGTATTTT
V gene: TRBV28; D gene: .; J gene: TRBJ1-2; clone size: many; CDR3 protein: CASSLGARNGTRNYGYTF; CDR3 DNA: TGTGCCAGCAGTTTAGGTGCTCGAAATGGGACACGAAATTATGGCTACACCTTC
V gene: TRBV20-1; D gene: TRBD1; J gene: TRBJ2-2; clone size: .; CDR3 protein: CSARDRLYTGELFF; CDR3 DNA: TGCAGTGCTCGGGACAGGTTATACACCGGGGAGCTGTTTTTT
V gene: TRBV5-1; D gene: .; J gene: TRBJ2-1; clone size: .; CDR3 protein: CASSRDGIGGYNEQFF; CDR3 DNA: TGCGCCAGCAGTCGCGACGGGATCGGGGGCTACAATGAGCAGTTCTTC
V gene: TRBV5-1; D gene: .; J gene: TRBJ2-5; clone size: many; CDR3 protein: CASSLGAVEETQYF; CDR3 DNA: TGCGCCAGCAGCTTGGGCGCAGTCGAAGAGACCCAGTACTTC